Sequencing of this T cell receptor (beta chain) was carried out in a study of CD8 T cells in Susac syndrome. Overall study context: Each patient with Susac syndrome, at the time of blood draw, was therapy-naive, on corticosteroids, or on intravenous immunoglobulin alone.

TEMRA cells were FACS-enriched, while CD8+ and CD4+ T cells were negatively isolated. About 0.5 to 1 ug RNA was reverse transcribed with random hexamers. TCRdb re-analysed the immunoSEQ multiplex PCR reads in MiXCR, keeping a single row per CDR3 protein. Here the sample spans 120,000 or so distinct CDR3 sequences, roughly 95% being singletons. This CDR3 contains 14 residues. Trimming at V came to 3 bases and at J to 2 bases, leaving 4 bases not matched to a gene. The V gene's germline CDR1 is DFQATT and CDR2 SNEGSKA (reference sequence). Sequencing was done on a sample of CD4+ T cells from PBMCs. The receptor was derived from a human donor with Susac syndrome. The V gene is TRBV20-1, the J gene TRBJ1-1; TRBD1 matches 9 bases. The CDR3 DNA reads as TGCAGTGCTAGGGGACAGGGACCTAACACTGAAGCTTTCTTT. Translated: CSARGQGPNTEAFF.